Listed here are 21 T cell receptor beta chains from one sample, sequenced in a study of blood T cell repertoires in COVID-19. The table came from immunoSEQ multiplex PCR; TCRdb's copy has only in-frame clones and leaves some out. Among around 200,000 clones, approximately 83% were seen once, and the ten largest hold around 9.9%. The sample was peripheral blood. The receptors were sampled from a human donor with active or convalescent COVID-19. The donor label of this sample is uncertain.

This chain connects TRBV29-1 to TRBJ2-5; the D gene is possibly TRBD1 (6 bases). The germline gives CDR1 SQVTM, CDR2 ANQGSEA. Trimming left V 7 bases short and J 5 bases short, with 20 bases between. The length of the CDR3 is 14 residues. Here the CDR3 reads CSAEGSGVGETQYF. The CDR3 bases are TGCAGCGCCGAGGGGTCAGGGGTCGGGGAGACCCAGTACTTC.

The V gene is TRBV24-1, the J gene TRBJ2-1; 10 nucleotides match TRBD2. CDR3 length: 20 amino acids. Germline CDR1 KGHDR, CDR2 SFDVKD. V dropped 3 bases and J dropped 1; count of bases not matched to a gene: 14. In DNA form, the CDR3 reads TGTGCCACCAGTGATGTGTATGGGGCTAGCGGGAGATCATCCTACAATGAGCAGTTCTTC. It codes for CATSDVYGASGRSSYNEQFF.

Only one count was recorded for this clone. The chain recombines TRBV6-5 with TRBJ1-1; perhaps TRBD1 as D (6 bases). This CDR3 contains 15 residues. Germline V CDR1 and CDR2: MNHEY, SVGAGI. Trimming shortened V by 5 bases and J by 1 base, and 14 bases separated the two germline ends. The CDR3 loop is CASSPHRVENTEAFF. CDR3 sequence (DNA): TGTGCCAGCAGTCCCCACAGGGTGGAGAACACTGAAGCTTTCTTT.

The V gene is TRBV28, the J gene TRBJ2-2, with TRBD1 matching 9 bases. The CDR3 contains 14 residues. The germline V gene has CDR1 MDHEN and CDR2 SYDVKM. J gave up 6 bases and V 8 bases, and 7 bases lay outside the gene matches. CDR3 nucleotide sequence: TGTGCCAGCGGACAGGGGAGTGGATCCGGGGAGCTGTTTTTT. It specifies CASGQGSGSGELFF.

The chain recombines TRBV6-4 with TRBJ2-1, with 10 bases identical to TRBD2. The CDR3 is 15 residues long. Unmatched junction bases numbered 7, after V lost 3 bases and J lost 8 bases. The germline gives CDR1 MRHNA, CDR2 SNTAGT. In DNA, the CDR3 is TGTGCCAGCAGTGAATTAGCGGGAGGACTAGATGAGCAGTTCTTC. Translation: CASSELAGGLDEQFF.

The chain couples TRBV2 to TRBJ1-5; no clear D. With 3 bases removed from V and 11 bases from J, the gap between germline ends came to 11 bases. The CDR3 loop spans 12 amino acids. Germline CDR1 SNHLY, CDR2 FYNNEI. CDR3 nucleotides: TGTGCCAGCAGTGATTTTGAGGGAGCCCAGCATTTT. Its protein product is CASSDFEGAQHF.

The chain joins TRBV3-1 (or the pseudogene TRBV3-2) to TRBJ2-5; the match to TRBD1 covers 8 bases. CDR1 is LGHDT, CDR2 YNNKEL, per germline (reference sequence). Trimming took 2 bases from V and 12 from J; bases not matched to a gene: 5. The CDR3 is 12 amino acids. As DNA, the CDR3 is TGTGCCAGCAGCCAATTTTACAGGGGGAAGTACTTC. The encoded protein is CASSQFYRGKYF.

This clone was recorded only once. The V call is TRBV7-7, the J call TRBJ2-2; tentative D call: TRBD2 (5 bases). CDR1 is SSHAT, CDR2 FNYEAQ, per germline (reference sequence). This CDR3 comprises 14 residues. Trimming shortened V by 0 bases and J by 5 bases, and 7 bases separated the two germline ends. The CDR3 is CASSLAWRTGELFF. As DNA, the CDR3 is TGTGCCAGCAGCTTAGCGTGGAGGACCGGGGAGCTGTTTTTT.

The chain combines TRBV7-2 with TRBJ1-2; 8 nucleotides agree with TRBD1. V was pared by 5 bases and J by 3 bases, with 5 bases of the junction left unmatched. Germline V gene lookup returns CDR1 SGHTA and CDR2 FQGNSA. This CDR3 spans 14 amino acids. The CDR3 spells CASSRNRGDYGYTF. In nucleotides, the CDR3 is TGTGCCAGCAGCCGGAACAGGGGGGACTATGGCTACACCTTC.

The V call is TRBV18, the J call TRBJ2-7, with a tentative D call TRBD1 (5 bases). Trimming took off 2 bases at V and 7 bases at J, with 18 bases between the two ends. This CDR3 is 15 amino acids long. Germline loops: CDR1 KGHSH, CDR2 LQKENI. The CDR3: CASSPKSLGSGEQYF. DNA of the CDR3: TGTGCCAGCTCACCAAAGAGTCTCGGGTCAGGGGAGCAGTACTTC.

This chain joins TRBV3-1 (or the pseudogene TRBV3-2) and TRBJ2-1, with 10 bases lining up with TRBD2. The CDR3 has 15 residues. With V trimmed by 1 base and J by 6 bases, 3 bases remained unmatched. CDR1 is LGHDT, CDR2 YNNKEL, per germline (reference sequence). CDR3 residues: CASSQASGRVNEQFF. For the CDR3, the DNA is TGTGCCAGCAGCCAAGCAAGCGGGAGGGTCAATGAGCAGTTCTTC.

CDR3 sequence reads: CASSSWGRTGHYGYTF. As DNA, the CDR3 is TGTGCCAGCAGTTCTTGGGGGAGGACAGGGCACTATGGCTACACCTTC. The V gene is TRBV27, the J gene TRBJ1-2; TRBD1 matches 8 bases. The CDR3 runs 16 residues. CDR1 and CDR2 from the germline V gene are MNHEY and SMNVEV (reference sequence). The V segment lost 4 bases and the J segment 3 bases; nucleotides outside the gene matches: 10.

The CDR3 is CASSFGIALGYEQYF. CDR3 sequence (DNA): TGTGCCAGCAGCTTCGGTATCGCCCTAGGCTACGAGCAGTACTTC. The chain has TRBV11-3 and TRBJ2-7; D ambiguous. Germline CDR1 SGHNT, CDR2 YENEEA. Trimming left V 3 bases short and J 3 bases short, with 15 bases between. There are 15 residues in the CDR3.

The V call is TRBV19, the J call TRBJ1-2, with D hard to call. Germline CDR1 LNHDA, CDR2 SQIVND (reference sequence). The CDR3 totals 14 residues. V dropped 4 bases and J dropped 8 bases, with 17 bases sitting between them. The CDR3 bases are TGTGCCAGTAGTAGTAGTTTCGGCGGGCGCGGCTACACCTTC. Its translation: CASSSSFGGRGYTF. The full variable domain, in which reference TRBV19 and TRBJ1-2 provide the parts outside the CDR3, is DGGITQSPKYLFRKEGQNVTLSCEQNLNHDAMYWYRQDPGQGLRLIYYSQIVNDFQKGDIAEGYSVSREKKESFPLTVTSAQKNPTAFYLCASSSSFGGRGYTFGSGTRLTVV.

The J gene is TRBJ2-7, the V gene TRBV10-3; 10 nucleotides agree with TRBD1. The CDR3 extends over 16 amino acids. The V gene's germline CDR1 is ENHRY and CDR2 SYGVKD. J gave up 5 bases and V 3 bases, and 10 bases lay outside the gene matches. Here the CDR3 DNA reads TGTGCCATCAGTGAATCAGGGACAGGGGCGTTCGACGAGCAGTACTTC. Translated: CAISESGTGAFDEQYF.

The J gene is TRBJ1-2, the V gene TRBV19, with D perhaps TRBD1 (5 bases). The V and J ends lost 9 bases and 5 bases respectively, with 19 bases between them. Germline CDR1 is LNHDA and CDR2 is SQIVND (reference sequence). The length of the CDR3 is 14 residues. CDR3 nucleotide sequence: TGTGCCAGCAAAGGGAGGGGACCTCCTTATGGCTACACCTTC. The encoded protein is CASKGRGPPYGYTF.

CDR3: CASSQERRVAEAFF. The CDR3 DNA is TGTGCCAGCAGCCAAGAACGGCGGGTCGCTGAAGCTTTCTTT. J is TRBJ1-1 and V is TRBV3-1 (or the pseudogene TRBV3-2); D call uncertain. The CDR3 sequence is 14 residues long. Germline assignment: CDR1 LGHDT and CDR2 YNNKEL (reference sequence). Trimming took 0 bases from V and 6 from J, leaving 11 bases between them.

The chain uses TRBV2 and TRBJ2-3; perhaps TRBD1 as D (5 bases). V was shortened by 6 bases and J by 2 bases, with 15 bases between the two germline ends. CDR1 and CDR2 from the germline V gene are SNHLY and FYNNEI. This CDR3 spans 15 amino acids. The CDR3, as DNA: TGTGCCAGCAGAAGGAGAGTTGGGGCCACAGATACGCAGTATTTT. Amino acids: CASRRRVGATDTQYF.

The chain joins TRBV28 to TRBJ2-7; D gene uncertain. Germline lookup yields CDR1 MDHEN and CDR2 SYDVKM. V lost 4 bases and J lost 1, with 14 bases in between. The CDR3 spans 15 residues. CDR3 sequence reads: CASSSADGRSYEQYF. The DNA of the CDR3 is TGTGCCAGCAGTTCCGCTGATGGCCGATCCTACGAGCAGTACTTC.

In its sample, this clone was seen a few times. J is TRBJ1-4 and V is TRBV28; tentatively, D is TRBD1 (5 bases). CDR1 MDHEN and CDR2 SYDVKM come from the germline V gene. Deletions cut 5 bases from V and 3 bases from J, with 16 bases between. This CDR3 contains 16 residues. The CDR3 sequence: CASSPASTDPNEKLFF. The CDR3 DNA follows: TGTGCCAGCAGTCCTGCTTCGACAGACCCTAATGAAAAACTGTTTTTT. The entire variable domain, with the rest obtained from reference TRBV28 and TRBJ1-4, is as follows: DVKVTQSSRYLVKRTGEKVFLECVQDMDHENMFWYRQDPGLGLRLIYFSYDVKMKEKGDIPEGYSVSREKKERFSLILESASTNQTSMYLCASSPASTDPNEKLFFGSGTQLSVL.

This sequence joins TRBV7-9 and TRBJ1-1; the D gene is possibly TRBD1 (5 bases). The V gene's germline CDR1 is SEHNR and CDR2 FQNEAQ (reference sequence). V lost 4 bases and J 1 base, leaving 10 bases between the germline ends. The CDR3 spans 14 residues. CDR3 amino acids: CASSSDKPNTEAFF. The CDR3 region has the DNA TGTGCCAGCAGCTCGGACAAACCGAACACTGAAGCTTTCTTT.